This T cell receptor (beta chain) was observed in a study of shared clonotypes between healthy human individuals. Here immunoSEQ multiplex PCR was the method, and the copy in TCRdb shows in-frame clones only, minus some. Here the sample spans over a million clones, approximately 98% being singletons. The ends were cut back, 5 bases at V and 6 bases at J, with 11 bases in the middle. The CDR3 length is 13 residues. From germline, CDR1 is MDHEN and CDR2 SYDVKM. The source material was naive CD4+ T cells sorted from blood. Subset defined: CD45RA+ positively selected. This chain uses TRBV28 with TRBJ1-5; no definite D call. The source of this sequence is a man aged 30-40 years in good health. The CDR3, as DNA: TGTGCCAGCAGTCACTTCCGCGCTCAGCCCCAGCATTTT. The encoded protein is CASSHFRAQPQHF. The full variable domain, its missing parts supplied by reference TRBV28 and TRBJ1-5, is DVKVTQSSRYLVKRTGEKVFLECVQDMDHENMFWYRQDPGLGLRLIYFSYDVKMKEKGDIPEGYSVSREKKERFSLILESASTNQTSMYLCASSHFRAQPQHFGDGTRLSIL.